The present T cell receptor (beta chain) was sequenced within a study of blood T cell repertoires in COVID-19. Study as a whole: The samples span acute and convalescent COVID-19 from the United States, Italy and Spain. The analysed material was cDNA or gDNA that came from T cells, B-cell-depleted T cells, or PBMCs.

Patients at the Seattle site were enrolled during active infection and followed longitudinally. Original handling: Amplification of reference gene primers provided the estimated nucleated cell counts. The repertoire was sequenced with immunoSEQ multiplex PCR; TCRdb's copy has only in-frame clones and lacks some. V, J and clone size are those of that table, while D and trimming were read from the DNA. The data contain approximately 97,000 clones, 85% to 90% of them seen just once; the ten biggest clones take up about 1.9%. Trimming left V 4 bases short and J 0 bases short, with 17 bases between. The CDR3 extends over 16 amino acids. Germline assignment: CDR1 SGHRS and CDR2 YFSETQ.

Sequencing was carried out using peripheral blood. The chain uses TRBV5-1 and TRBJ2-7; maybe TRBD1 (7 bases). The sequence came from a man aged 45-60 years with COVID-19, enrolled during active disease. The CDR3 DNA reads as TGCGCCAGCAGCCCCCGGGCAGGGGGGAGCTCCTACGAGCAGTACTTC. This codes for CASSPRAGGSSYEQYF.